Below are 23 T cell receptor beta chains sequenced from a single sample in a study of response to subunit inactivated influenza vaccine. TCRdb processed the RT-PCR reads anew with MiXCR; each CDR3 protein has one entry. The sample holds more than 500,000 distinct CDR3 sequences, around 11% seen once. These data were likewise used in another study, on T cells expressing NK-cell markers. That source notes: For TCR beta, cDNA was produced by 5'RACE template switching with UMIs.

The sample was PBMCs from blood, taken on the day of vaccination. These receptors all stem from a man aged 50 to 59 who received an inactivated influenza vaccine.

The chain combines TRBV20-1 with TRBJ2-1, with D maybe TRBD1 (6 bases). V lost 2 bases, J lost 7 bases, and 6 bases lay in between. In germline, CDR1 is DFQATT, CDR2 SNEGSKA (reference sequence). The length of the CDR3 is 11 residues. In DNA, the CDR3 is TGCAGTGCTAGACAGGGGAATGAGCAGTTCTTC. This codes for CSARQGNEQFF.

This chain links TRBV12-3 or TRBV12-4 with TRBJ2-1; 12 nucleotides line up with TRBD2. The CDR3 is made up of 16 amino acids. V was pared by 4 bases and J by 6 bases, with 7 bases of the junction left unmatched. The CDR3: CASSSFPSGRANEQFF. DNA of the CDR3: TGTGCCAGCAGTTCTTTCCCTAGCGGGAGGGCCAATGAGCAGTTCTTC.

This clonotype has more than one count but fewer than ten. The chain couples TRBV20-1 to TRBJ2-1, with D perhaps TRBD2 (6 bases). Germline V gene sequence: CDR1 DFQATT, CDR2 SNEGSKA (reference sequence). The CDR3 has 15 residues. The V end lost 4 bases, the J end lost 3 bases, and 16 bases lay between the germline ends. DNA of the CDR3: TGCAGTGCTACGATGACGAGCGGGTTCTACAATGAGCAGTTCTTC. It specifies CSATMTSGFYNEQFF.

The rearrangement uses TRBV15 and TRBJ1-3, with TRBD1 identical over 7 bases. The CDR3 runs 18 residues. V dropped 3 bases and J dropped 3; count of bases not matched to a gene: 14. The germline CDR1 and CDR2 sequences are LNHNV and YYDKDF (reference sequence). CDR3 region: CATSSDTGARVDGNTIYF. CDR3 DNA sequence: TGTGCCACCAGCAGCGATACAGGGGCCCGGGTAGATGGAAACACCATATATTTT. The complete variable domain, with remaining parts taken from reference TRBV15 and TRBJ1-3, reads DAMVIQNPRYQVTQFGKPVTLSCSQTLNHNVMYWYQQKSSQAPKLLFHYYDKDFNNEADTPDNFQSRRPNTSFCFLDIRSPGLGDTAMYLCATSSDTGARVDGNTIYFGEGSWLTVV.

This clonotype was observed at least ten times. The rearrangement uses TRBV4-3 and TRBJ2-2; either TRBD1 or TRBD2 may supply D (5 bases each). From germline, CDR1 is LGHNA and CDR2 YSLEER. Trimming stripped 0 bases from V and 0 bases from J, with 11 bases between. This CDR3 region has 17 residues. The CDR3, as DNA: TGCGCCAGCAGCCAAGACCTCCGGGGCCCGAACACCGGGGAGCTGTTTTTT. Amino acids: CASSQDLRGPNTGELFF.

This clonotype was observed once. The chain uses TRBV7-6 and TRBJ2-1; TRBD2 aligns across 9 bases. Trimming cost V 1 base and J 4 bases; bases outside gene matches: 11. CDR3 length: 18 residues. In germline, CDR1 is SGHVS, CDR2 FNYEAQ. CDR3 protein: CASSLERGSGGLYNEQFF. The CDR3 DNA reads TGTGCCAGCAGCTTAGAGAGGGGCAGCGGGGGGCTTTACAATGAGCAGTTCTTC.

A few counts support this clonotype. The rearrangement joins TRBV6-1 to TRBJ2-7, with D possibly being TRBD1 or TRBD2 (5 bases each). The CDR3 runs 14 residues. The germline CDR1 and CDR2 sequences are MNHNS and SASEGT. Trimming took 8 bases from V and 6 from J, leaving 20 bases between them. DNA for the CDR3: TGTGCCAGCCGTATAACAGTCGGGGCCCCCGAGCAGTACTTC. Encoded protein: CASRITVGAPEQYF.

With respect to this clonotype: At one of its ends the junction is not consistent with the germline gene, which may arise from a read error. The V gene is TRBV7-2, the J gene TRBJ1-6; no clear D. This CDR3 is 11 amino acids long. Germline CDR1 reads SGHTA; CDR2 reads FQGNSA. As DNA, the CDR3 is TGTGCCAGCAGCGTGCGGGGAACTATGGTCTTT. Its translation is CASSVRGTMVF.

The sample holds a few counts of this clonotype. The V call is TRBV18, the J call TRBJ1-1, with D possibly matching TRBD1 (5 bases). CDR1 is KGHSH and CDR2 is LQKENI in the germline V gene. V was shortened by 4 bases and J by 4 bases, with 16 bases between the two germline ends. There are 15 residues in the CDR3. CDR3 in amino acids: CASSRPGGVRTEAFF. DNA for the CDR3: TGTGCCAGCTCACGCCCTGGGGGAGTTCGCACTGAAGCTTTCTTT.

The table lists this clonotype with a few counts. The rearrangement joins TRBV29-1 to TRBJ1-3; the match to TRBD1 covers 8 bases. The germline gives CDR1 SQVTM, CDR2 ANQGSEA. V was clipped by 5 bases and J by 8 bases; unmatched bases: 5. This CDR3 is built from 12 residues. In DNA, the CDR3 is TGCAGCGTTTTGGACAGGGAATACACCATATATTTT. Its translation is CSVLDREYTIYF. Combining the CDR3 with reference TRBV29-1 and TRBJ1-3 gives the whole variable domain SAVISQKPSRDICQRGTSLTIQCQVDSQVTMMFWYRQQPGQSLTLIATANQGSEATYESGFVIDKFPISRPNLTFSTLTVSNMSPEDSSIYLCSVLDREYTIYFGEGSWLTVV.

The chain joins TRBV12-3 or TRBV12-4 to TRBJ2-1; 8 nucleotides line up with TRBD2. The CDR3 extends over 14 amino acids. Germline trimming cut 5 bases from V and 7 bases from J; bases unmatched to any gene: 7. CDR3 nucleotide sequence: TGTGCCAGCAGTCCCGGGACTAGTTTGAATGAGCAGTTCTTC. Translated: CASSPGTSLNEQFF.

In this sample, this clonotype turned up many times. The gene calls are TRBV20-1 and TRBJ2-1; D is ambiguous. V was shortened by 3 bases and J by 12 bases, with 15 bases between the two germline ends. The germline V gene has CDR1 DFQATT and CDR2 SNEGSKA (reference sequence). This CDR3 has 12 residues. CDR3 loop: CSASPEVMGQFF. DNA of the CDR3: TGCAGTGCTAGCCCGGAAGTCATGGGGCAGTTCTTC.

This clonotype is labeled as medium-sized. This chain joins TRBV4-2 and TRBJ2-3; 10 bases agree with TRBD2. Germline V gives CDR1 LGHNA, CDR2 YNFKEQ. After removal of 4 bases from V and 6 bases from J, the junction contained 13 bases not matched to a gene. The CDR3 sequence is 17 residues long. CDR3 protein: CASSRPPSGRARDTQYF. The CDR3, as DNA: TGTGCCAGCAGCCGCCCCCCCAGCGGGAGGGCCAGGGATACGCAGTATTTT.

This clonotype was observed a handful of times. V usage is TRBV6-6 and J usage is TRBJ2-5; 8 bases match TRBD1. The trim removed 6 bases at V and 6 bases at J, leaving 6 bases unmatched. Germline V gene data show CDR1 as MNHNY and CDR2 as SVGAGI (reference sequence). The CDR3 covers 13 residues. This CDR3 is CASSPDRGQTQYF. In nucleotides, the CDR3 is TGTGCCAGCAGCCCTGACAGGGGACAGACCCAGTACTTC.

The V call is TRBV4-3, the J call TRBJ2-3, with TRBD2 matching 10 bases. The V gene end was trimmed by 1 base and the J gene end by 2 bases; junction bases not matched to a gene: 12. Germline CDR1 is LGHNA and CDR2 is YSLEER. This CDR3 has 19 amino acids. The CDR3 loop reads CASSQGVRGSGGATDTQYF. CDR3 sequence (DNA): TGCGCCAGCAGCCAAGGCGTTCGTGGGAGCGGGGGGGCCACAGATACGCAGTATTTT.

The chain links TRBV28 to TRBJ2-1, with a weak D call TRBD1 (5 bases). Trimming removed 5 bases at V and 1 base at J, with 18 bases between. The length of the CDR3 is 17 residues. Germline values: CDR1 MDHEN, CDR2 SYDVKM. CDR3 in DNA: TGTGCCAGCAGTGAGTACCAGGGTCTGGTGTCCTACAATGAGCAGTTCTTC. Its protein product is CASSEYQGLVSYNEQFF. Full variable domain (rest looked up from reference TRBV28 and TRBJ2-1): DVKVTQSSRYLVKRTGEKVFLECVQDMDHENMFWYRQDPGLGLRLIYFSYDVKMKEKGDIPEGYSVSREKKERFSLILESASTNQTSMYLCASSEYQGLVSYNEQFFGPGTRLTVL.

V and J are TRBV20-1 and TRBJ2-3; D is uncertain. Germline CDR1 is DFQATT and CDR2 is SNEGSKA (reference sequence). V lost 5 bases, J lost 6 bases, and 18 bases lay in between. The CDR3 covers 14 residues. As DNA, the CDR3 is TGCAGTGCTGCCGAGGCCAACCTTTTCGATACGCAGTATTTT. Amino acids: CSAAEANLFDTQYF.

CDR3 protein: CASTSYSGRASIGELFF. The CDR3 bases are TGTGCCAGCACCAGCTACAGCGGGAGGGCCTCCATCGGGGAGCTGTTTTTT. The chain couples TRBV7-3 to TRBJ2-2; 10 bases are shared with TRBD2. CDR3 length equals 17 residues. The V gene end was trimmed by 7 bases and the J gene end by 7 bases; junction bases not matched to a gene: 15. Per germline, CDR1 SGHTA and CDR2 FQGTGA.

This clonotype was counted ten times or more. The CDR3, as DNA: TGCAGCGAAGGACTAGCGGGAGGGCCTAATGAGCAGTTCTTC. As protein: CSEGLAGGPNEQFF. The chain couples TRBV29-1 to TRBJ2-1, with 15 bases fitting TRBD2. This CDR3 contains 14 residues. Germline assignment: CDR1 SQVTM and CDR2 ANQGSEA. Losses at the gene ends were 7 bases for V and 7 bases for J; bases not matched to a gene: 5.

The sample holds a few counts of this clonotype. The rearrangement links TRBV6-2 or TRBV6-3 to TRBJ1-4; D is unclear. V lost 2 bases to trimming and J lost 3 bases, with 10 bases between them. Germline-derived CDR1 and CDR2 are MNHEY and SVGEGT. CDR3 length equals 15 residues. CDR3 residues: CASSYEVSANEKLFF. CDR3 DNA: TGTGCCAGCAGTTACGAAGTCAGCGCTAATGAAAAACTGTTTTTT.

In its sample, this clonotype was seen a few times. The CDR3: CASSLRSGNTEAFF. CDR3 bases: TGCGCCAGCAGCTTAAGGTCCGGGAACACTGAAGCTTTCTTT. V and J are TRBV5-1 and TRBJ1-1; no firm D call. V dropped 2 bases and J dropped 1 base, with 9 bases sitting between them. The CDR3 totals 14 residues. CDR1 is SGHRS, CDR2 YFSETQ, per germline. Variable domain in full (rest from reference TRBV5-1 and TRBJ1-1): KAGVTQTPRYLIKTRGQQVTLSCSPISGHRSVSWYQQTPGQGLQFLFEYFSETQRNKGNFPGRFSGRQFSNSRSEMNVSTLELGDSALYLCASSLRSGNTEAFFGQGTRLTVV.

The CDR3 reads CSARESYGYTF. The CDR3, as DNA: TGCAGTGCTAGAGAAAGCTATGGCTACACCTTC. V gene TRBV20-1 combines with J gene TRBJ1-2; no clear D. CDR3 length equals 11 residues. Trimming pared 0 bases from V and 4 bases from J, leaving 3 bases between. Per germline, CDR1 DFQATT and CDR2 SNEGSKA (reference sequence).

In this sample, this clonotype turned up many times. CDR3 DNA sequence: TGTGCCAGCAGTGAAGTCGACAGCTACTCTGGGGCCAACGTCCTGACTTTC. Encoded protein: CASSEVDSYSGANVLTF. This sequence joins TRBV2 and TRBJ2-6; TRBD1 is a possible D gene (5 bases). Germline CDR1 and CDR2: SNHLY and FYNNEI. Trimming shortened V by 1 base and J by 0 bases, and 10 bases separated the two germline ends. The CDR3 has 17 amino acids. The complete variable domain, with remaining parts taken from reference TRBV2 and TRBJ2-6, reads EPEVTQTPSHQVTQMGQEVILRCVPISNHLYFYWYRQILGQKVEFLVSFYNNEISEKSEIFDDQFSVERPDGSNFTLKIRSTKLEDSAMYFCASSEVDSYSGANVLTFGAGSRLTVL.